A selection of T cell receptor beta chains follows, all from one sample in a study of T cell responses to AZD1222 COVID-19 vaccine. This table comes from immunoSEQ multiplex PCR, and its TCRdb copy is limited to in-frame clones, with some not included. The sample holds fewer than 110,000 clones, roughly nine tenths seen once. Source: peripheral blood, taken on day 0 of AZD1222 vaccination. The receptors were sampled from an adult in good health. The CDR3 runs from the conserved cysteine through the conserved F or W. Each record gives: J gene, D gene, clone size, V gene, CDR3 protein, CDR3 DNA. The D gene is left open where the match is weak. Size is omitted from some rows. Given values are once, few, many or a class for expanded clones.

TRBJ2-7	NA	NA	TRBV7-5	CARSHLTGGSYEQYF	TGTGCCAGAAGTCATTTAACGGGGGGCTCCTACGAGCAGTACTTC
TRBJ1-5	NA	NA	TRBV19	CASSDTTGFSGNQPQHF	TGTGCCAGTAGTGACACGACAGGTTTTAGCGGCAATCAGCCCCAGCATTTT
TRBJ2-5	TRBD2	once	TRBV6-5	CASSSKRGPRETQYF	TGTGCCAGCAGTAGCAAGCGGGGTCCACGGGAGACCCAGTACTTC
TRBJ1-4	NA	NA	TRBV5-1	CASSETVNEKLFF	TGCGCCAGCAGCGAAACGGTTAATGAAAAACTGTTTTTT
TRBJ1-5	TRBD1	NA	TRBV19	CASSPTGGGQPQHF	TGTGCCAGTAGTCCTACAGGGGGCGGGCAGCCCCAGCATTTT
TRBJ2-1	NA	NA	TRBV6-6	CASTRQQYNEQFF	TGTGCCAGCACGAGACAGCAGTACAATGAGCAGTTCTTC
TRBJ2-1	TRBD2	NA	TRBV28	CASSLWTGTSGTSRQFF	TGTGCCAGCAGTTTATGGACCGGGACTAGCGGGACAAGCCGGCAGTTCTTC
TRBJ1-1	NA	NA	TRBV11-2	CASSLATWNTEAFF	TGTGCCAGCAGCTTAGCCACCTGGAACACTGAAGCTTTCTTT
TRBJ2-6	TRBD2	NA	TRBV28	CASSLAGATLSGANVLTF	TGTGCCAGCAGTTTAGCGGGAGCAACCCTCTCTGGGGCCAACGTCCTGACTTTC
TRBJ2-4	NA	NA	TRBV5-1	CASSLGQGFKNIQYF	TGCGCCAGCAGCTTGGGGCAAGGGTTCAAAAACATTCAGTACTTC
TRBJ2-3	NA	NA	TRBV9	CASSVGVTNPDTQYF	TGTGCCAGCAGCGTAGGAGTCACGAACCCAGATACGCAGTATTTT
TRBJ1-2	TRBD1	NA	TRBV5-1	CASSLRQGTGGYTF	TGCGCCAGCAGCCTCCGACAGGGGACGGGTGGCTACACCTTC
TRBJ1-1	NA	few	TRBV7-9	CASSSPRGFGGMNTEAFF	TGTGCCAGCAGCTCCCCGAGGGGTTTTGGGGGAATGAACACTGAAGCTTTCTTT
TRBJ2-5	NA	NA	TRBV27	CASSPRGRADGTQYF	TGTGCCAGCAGTCCGAGGGGGAGGGCCGATGGGACCCAGTACTTC
TRBJ1-1	NA	NA	TRBV11-3	CASSLDSGYEAFF	TGTGCCAGCAGCTTAGATTCAGGGTATGAAGCTTTCTTT
TRBJ1-1	TRBD1	once	TRBV30	CAWTDRTDEAFF	TGTGCCTGGACGGACAGGACAGACGAAGCTTTCTTT
TRBJ2-5	NA	NA	TRBV28	CASSLDQETQYF	TGTGCCAGCAGTTTAGACCAAGAGACCCAGTACTTC